A single sample gave rise to the 30 T cell receptor beta chains below, sequenced in a study of CD4 T cells in relation to SARS-CoV-2 and coronaviruses. These receptors have no known antigen. Assay used: immunoSEQ multiplex PCR; TCRdb lists only in-frame clones, some missing. The sample comprises tens of thousands of clones, about 76% of which are singletons, and under 3.5% rests with the top ten. Sequencing used memory CD4+ T cells from PBMCs, cultured in vitro. The receptors were sampled from an adult with COVID-19.

J is TRBJ2-7 and V is TRBV7-6, with 8 positions matching TRBD2. The V gene's germline CDR1 is SGHVS and CDR2 FNYEAQ. CDR3 size: 17 residues. The J segment lost 5 bases and the V segment lost 5 bases, leaving 17 bases of the junction unmatched. The CDR3 DNA is TGTGCCAGCAGCCAGGTTTCCCGGTCGGGGGGGCAAGACGAGCAGTACTTC. This sequence encodes CASSQVSRSGGQDEQYF.

In this sample, this clone turned up a few times. The chain is built from TRBV14 and TRBJ2-5; D ambiguous. This CDR3 has 14 residues. V was shortened by 1 base and J by 0 bases, with 6 bases between the two germline ends. Germline-derived CDR1 and CDR2 are SGHDN and FVKESK. CDR3 sequence: CASSQATYQETQYF. The DNA for the CDR3 is TGTGCCAGCAGCCAAGCAACGTACCAAGAGACCCAGTACTTC. Filled out from reference TRBV14 and TRBJ2-5, the complete variable domain reads EAGVTQFPSHSVIEKGQTVTLRCDPISGHDNLYWYRRVMGKEIKFLLHFVKESKQDESGMPNNRFLAERTGGTYSTLKVQPAELEDSGVYFCASSQATYQETQYFGPGTRLLVL.

The V and J genes are TRBV19 and TRBJ2-3, with D possibly being TRBD1 (6 bases). The CDR3 totals 14 residues. Germline V lookup: CDR1 LNHDA, CDR2 SQIVND (reference sequence). Trimming removed 5 bases from V and 2 bases from J, with 11 bases in between. The CDR3 here is CASSDRDNTDTQYF. The CDR3 DNA reads as TGTGCCAGTAGTGACCGGGACAACACAGATACGCAGTATTTT.

The gene calls are TRBV29-1 and TRBJ2-3; 7 bases align to TRBD2. The CDR3 length is 12 residues. Germline V gene data show CDR1 as SQVTM and CDR2 as ANQGSEA. J was trimmed by 6 bases and V by 5 bases; bases with no gene match: 5. The CDR3 DNA follows: TGCAGCGTTATGGACGGGGGGGATACGCAGTATTTT. Amino acid sequence: CSVMDGGDTQYF.

The chain links TRBV7-2 to TRBJ2-5, with TRBD1 matching 7 bases. CDR1 and CDR2 from the germline V gene are SGHTA and FQGNSA. Unmatched junction bases numbered 2, after V lost 1 base and J lost 3 bases. The CDR3 covers 14 residues. The CDR3 nucleotides read TGTGCCAGCAGCTTAGTAACAGGGGAAGAGACCCAGTACTTC. Protein: CASSLVTGEETQYF.

Worth noting for this clone: Within the sample, other DNA sequences also encode this same CDR3. This chain connects TRBV5-1 to TRBJ1-5; 9 bases line up with TRBD1. J gave up 6 bases and V 0 bases, and 4 bases lay outside the gene matches. The CDR3 consists of 15 residues. Germline V gene lookup returns CDR1 SGHRS and CDR2 YFSETQ. The DNA for the CDR3 is TGCGCCAGCAGCTTGGGTGGGACAGGGACTCAGCCCCAGCATTTT. Translating it yields CASSLGGTGTQPQHF. The complete variable domain, with remaining parts taken from reference TRBV5-1 and TRBJ1-5, reads KAGVTQTPRYLIKTRGQQVTLSCSPISGHRSVSWYQQTPGQGLQFLFEYFSETQRNKGNFPGRFSGRQFSNSRSEMNVSTLELGDSALYLCASSLGGTGTQPQHFGDGTRLSIL.

V and J are TRBV6-5 and TRBJ2-1; no clear D. The CDR3 totals 14 residues. The V end lost 5 bases, the J end lost 0 bases, and 8 bases lay between the germline ends. CDR1 and CDR2 (germline): MNHEY, SVGAGI. The CDR3 region is CASSKESSYNEQFF. Written as DNA, the CDR3 is TGTGCCAGCAGTAAGGAGAGCTCCTACAATGAGCAGTTCTTC.

The rearrangement links TRBV27 to TRBJ1-1, with 7 bases fitting TRBD1. Germline V gives CDR1 MNHEY, CDR2 SMNVEV (reference sequence). V gave up 5 bases and J gave up 4 bases; unmatched junction bases: 10. The CDR3 runs to 15 residues. This CDR3 reads CASSNRGAVGTEAFF. CDR3 coding DNA: TGTGCCAGCAGTAACAGGGGCGCGGTTGGCACTGAAGCTTTCTTT.

In this sample, this clone turned up a few times. The chain links TRBV6-1 to TRBJ2-2; TRBD1 matches 9 bases. Germline lookup yields CDR1 MNHNS and CDR2 SASEGT. V gave up 4 bases and J gave up 0 bases; unmatched junction bases: 3. This CDR3 is 16 amino acids long. The chain's CDR3 is CASSGTGDANTGELFF. The CDR3 DNA reads TGTGCCAGCAGTGGGACAGGGGACGCGAACACCGGGGAGCTGTTTTTT.

In this sample, this clone turned up a few times. This sequence joins TRBV7-9 and TRBJ2-7; D not certain. This CDR3 contains 14 residues. The germline CDR1 and CDR2 sequences are SEHNR and FQNEAQ (reference sequence). The germline V and J ends were trimmed by 2 bases and 3 bases, with 11 bases remaining between them. The CDR3 region is CASSLPGTNYEQYF. In nucleotides, the CDR3 is TGTGCCAGCAGCTTACCAGGAACGAACTACGAGCAGTACTTC.

The chain joins TRBV6-4 to TRBJ2-6; no definite D call. Trimming removed 0 bases from V and 0 bases from J, with 3 bases in between. The CDR3 runs 15 residues. Germline-derived CDR1 and CDR2 are MRHNA and SNTAGT. CDR3 DNA: TGTGCCAGCAGTGACTCTGACTCTGGGGCCAACGTCCTGACTTTC. This codes for CASSDSDSGANVLTF.

V usage is TRBV27 and J usage is TRBJ2-4; D remains ambiguous. The germline CDR1 and CDR2 sequences are MNHEY and SMNVEV (reference sequence). Deletions cut 0 bases from V and 4 bases from J, with 4 bases between. The CDR3 runs 13 residues. In nucleotides, the CDR3 is TGTGCCAGCAGTTTATCGGGAAAAAACATTCAGTACTTC. This sequence encodes CASSLSGKNIQYF.

This clone has just a few counts. The gene calls are TRBV28 and TRBJ2-7; 8 nucleotides align to TRBD2. Unmatched junction bases numbered 9, after V lost 4 bases and J lost 4 bases. Germline assignment: CDR1 MDHEN and CDR2 SYDVKM. This CDR3 has 15 amino acids. The CDR3 spells CASSSPRGGRYEQYF. CDR3 coding DNA: TGTGCCAGCAGTTCTCCGCGGGGCGGGAGGTACGAGCAGTACTTC.

The chain joins TRBV11-2 to TRBJ2-1; 9 bases line up with TRBD2. The CDR3 has 17 residues. V was pared by 2 bases and J by 5 bases, with 10 bases of the junction left unmatched. Per the germline V gene, CDR1 is SGHAT and CDR2 is FQNNGV. CDR3 protein: CASSLSIGGLADNEQFF. CDR3 sequence (DNA): TGTGCCAGCAGCTTATCGATTGGGGGACTAGCTGACAATGAGCAGTTCTTC.

The J gene is TRBJ1-2, the V gene TRBV28; D is perhaps TRBD1 (6 bases). Germline V gene lookup returns CDR1 MDHEN and CDR2 SYDVKM. This CDR3 has 12 residues. V lost 8 bases and J lost 8, with 15 bases in between. This CDR3 is CASSGGARGYTF. CDR3 in DNA: TGTGCCAGCTCTGGGGGCGCGCGGGGCTACACCTTC.

This chain uses TRBV18 with TRBJ2-3, with 8 bases lining up with TRBD1. The CDR3 loop spans 18 amino acids. The germline CDR1 and CDR2 sequences are KGHSH and LQKENI. The junction had 11 bases not matched to a gene; V was cut back by 1 base and J by 2 bases. CDR3 protein: CASSPRLTGDPDTDTQYF. CDR3 nucleotide sequence: TGTGCCAGCTCACCACGCCTGACAGGGGATCCCGACACAGATACGCAGTATTTT.

This chain uses TRBV10-2 with TRBJ2-7, with D uncertain. Per the germline V gene, CDR1 is WSHSY and CDR2 is SAAADI. The CDR3 runs 13 residues. Trimming cost V 3 bases and J 3 bases, with 9 bases left between them. CDR3 loop: CASSDIGLYEQYF. The CDR3 DNA reads as TGCGCCAGCAGTGACATTGGCCTCTACGAGCAGTACTTC.

The chain couples TRBV28 to TRBJ2-7, with 8 bases identical to TRBD2. Germline-derived CDR1 and CDR2 are MDHEN and SYDVKM. This CDR3 has 14 residues. J was trimmed by 2 bases and V by 3 bases; bases with no gene match: 3. The CDR3: CASSLSGGTYEQYF. CDR3 in DNA: TGTGCCAGCAGTTTGAGCGGGGGAACCTACGAGCAGTACTTC.

The CDR3 reads CASSVRSKPLGANVLTF. The CDR3 DNA follows: TGTGCCAGCAGCGTACGGTCCAAACCCCTTGGGGCCAACGTCCTGACTTTC. The chain joins TRBV9 to TRBJ2-6, with D hard to call. There are 17 residues in the CDR3. Trimming removed 1 base at V and 3 bases at J, with 14 bases between. CDR1 is SGDLS, CDR2 YYNGEE, per germline.

The CDR3 bases are TGTGCCAGCAGCGTTTTAGACAGTTCCTACGAGCAGTACTTC. Its translation is CASSVLDSSYEQYF. The rearrangement links TRBV5-6 to TRBJ2-7; D may be TRBD1 (5 bases). The V gene's germline CDR1 is SGHDT and CDR2 YYEEEE. V was shortened by 4 bases and J by 1 base, with 12 bases between the two germline ends. CDR3 size: 14 residues.

The rearrangement uses TRBV7-2 and TRBJ2-1, with 14 positions matching TRBD2. This CDR3 has 16 residues. Germline V gives CDR1 SGHTA, CDR2 FQGNSA. V lost 5 bases to trimming and J lost 8 bases; unmatched junction nucleotides: 8. The CDR3 region has the DNA TGTGCCAGCAGCCAAGGACTAGCGGGAGGTTTGGATGAGCAGTTCTTC. Translated: CASSQGLAGGLDEQFF.

The rearrangement uses TRBV25-1 and TRBJ1-2; maybe TRBD1 (6 bases). The V and J ends lost 3 bases and 6 bases respectively, with 14 bases between them. The CDR3 is 14 amino acids. Germline-derived CDR1 and CDR2 are MGHDK and SYGVNS. The CDR3 nucleotides are TGTGCCAGCAGTGACACCGGGACAAATCATGGCTACACCTTC. This encodes CASSDTGTNHGYTF.

The CDR3 here is CASSLEASGRSGPSETQYF. The DNA of the CDR3 is TGCGCCAGCAGCTTAGAGGCTAGCGGGAGGTCCGGCCCGTCAGAGACCCAGTACTTC. The V call is TRBV5-1, the J call TRBJ2-5; TRBD2 matches at 11 bases. After removal of 2 bases from V and 4 bases from J, the junction contained 16 bases not matched to a gene. Germline-derived CDR1 and CDR2 are SGHRS and YFSETQ. The CDR3 has 19 amino acids.

The chain couples TRBV12-3 or TRBV12-4 to TRBJ1-1, with 10 nucleotides matching TRBD1. The CDR3 totals 13 residues. V shed 10 bases, J shed 1 base, and the junction held 3 bases outside the gene matches. The CDR3 DNA is TGTGCCACCGGACAGGGGGAGAACACTGAAGCTTTCTTT. This gives the protein CATGQGENTEAFF.

CDR3 coding DNA: TGCGCCAGCCAAGGACAGGGTGGTCAGCCCCAGCATTTT. Translation: CASQGQGGQPQHF. The V and J genes are TRBV10-2 and TRBJ1-5, with TRBD1 matching over 8 bases. Germline trimming cut 8 bases from V and 6 bases from J; bases unmatched to any gene: 6. The CDR3 is 13 residues long. Germline-derived CDR1 and CDR2 are WSHSY and SAAADI.

This sequence joins TRBV5-1 and TRBJ2-7; D not resolved. CDR1 and CDR2 (germline): SGHRS, YFSETQ. The V gene lost 0 bases and the J gene lost 5 bases, with 12 bases spanning the gap. The CDR3 is 14 amino acids. The CDR3 region is CASSLEGIADEQYF. The CDR3 DNA follows: TGCGCCAGCAGCTTGGAAGGGATTGCCGACGAGCAGTACTTC.

This clone showed up just once. This chain uses TRBV2 with TRBJ2-7, with 7 bases matching TRBD2. CDR3 length equals 15 residues. Losses at the gene ends were 11 bases for V and 2 bases for J; bases not matched to a gene: 15. Looked up from germline, CDR1 is SNHLY and CDR2 is FYNNEI. CDR3 sequence: CALRWGLRETYEQYF. The CDR3 region has the DNA TGTGCCCTACGTTGGGGTTTGCGGGAGACCTACGAGCAGTACTTC.

The V gene is TRBV28, the J gene TRBJ1-2; 8 bases map to TRBD1. This CDR3 is built from 12 residues. Germline CDR1 and CDR2: MDHEN and SYDVKM. Germline trimming cut 7 bases from V and 11 bases from J; bases unmatched to any gene: 9. This CDR3 reads CASTSTTGEYTF. The CDR3 DNA reads as TGTGCCAGCACCTCTACGACAGGGGAATACACCTTC.

The V call is TRBV5-1, the J call TRBJ2-7; 14 nucleotides agree with TRBD2. The CDR3 has 18 amino acids. The germline gives CDR1 SGHRS, CDR2 YFSETQ. The ends lost 1 base at V and 4 bases at J; junction bases unmatched: 10. The CDR3 is CASSLQGLAGVKSYEQYF. Written as DNA, the CDR3 is TGCGCCAGCAGCTTGCAGGGACTAGCGGGAGTCAAATCTTACGAGCAGTACTTC. Together with reference TRBV5-1 and TRBJ2-7, the CDR3 gives the full variable domain: KAGVTQTPRYLIKTRGQQVTLSCSPISGHRSVSWYQQTPGQGLQFLFEYFSETQRNKGNFPGRFSGRQFSNSRSEMNVSTLELGDSALYLCASSLQGLAGVKSYEQYFGPGTRLTVT.

This rearrangement joins TRBV19 to TRBJ2-7; no clear D. This CDR3 has 15 amino acids. Germline lookup yields CDR1 LNHDA and CDR2 SQIVND (reference sequence). Deletions cut 2 bases from V and 0 bases from J, with 11 bases between. CDR3 nucleotides: TGTGCCAGTAGTATAAGACTCCAGAGCTCCTACGAGCAGTACTTC. It codes for CASSIRLQSSYEQYF.